The 3 T cell receptor beta chains presented below share a single source sample, sequenced in a study of blood T cell repertoires in COVID-19 (TCRdb year 2020). Library construction relied on the immunoSEQ multiplex PCR assay. The clones in this table, taken by TCRdb from immuneACCESS, are in-frame only. Not every clone is retained; where verified, under half of the shortfall comes from an unresolved V gene, and the cause of the rest is unknown. The sample yields over 250,000 clones; 85% to 90% were counted once. The ten top clones hold about 6% of the sample. The specimen was peripheral blood. The source is a woman aged 45-59 years with COVID-19, enrolled during active disease.

The chain recombines TRBV9 with TRBJ2-7; 14 bases agree with TRBD2. After removal of 8 bases from V and 1 base from J, the junction contained 8 bases not matched to a gene. Per the germline V gene, CDR1 is SGDLS and CDR2 is YYNGEE. This CDR3 is 16 amino acids long. CDR3 nucleotides: TGTGCCAGTCCGACGGGACTAGCGGGAGCTTCCTACGAGCAGTACTTC. Its translation is CASPTGLAGASYEQYF.

The V call is TRBV3-1 (or the pseudogene TRBV3-2), the J call TRBJ2-1, with 11 bases fitting TRBD2. After removal of 2 bases from V and 2 bases from J, the junction contained 5 bases not matched to a gene. The CDR3 has 17 amino acids. Germline V gene lookup returns CDR1 LGHDT and CDR2 YNNKEL (reference sequence). DNA for the CDR3: TGTGCCAGCAGCCAAACCCCGACTAGCGGGGCCTACAATGAGCAGTTCTTC. This gives the protein CASSQTPTSGAYNEQFF.

V and J are TRBV19 and TRBJ2-5; D is perhaps TRBD1 (5 bases). The ends were cut back, 3 bases at V and 4 bases at J, with 18 bases in the middle. From germline, CDR1 is LNHDA and CDR2 SQIVND (reference sequence). The CDR3 covers 16 residues. CDR3 in amino acids: CASSMGQGRSRETQYF. CDR3 bases: TGTGCCAGTAGTATGGGCCAGGGAAGGTCGCGAGAGACCCAGTACTTC.